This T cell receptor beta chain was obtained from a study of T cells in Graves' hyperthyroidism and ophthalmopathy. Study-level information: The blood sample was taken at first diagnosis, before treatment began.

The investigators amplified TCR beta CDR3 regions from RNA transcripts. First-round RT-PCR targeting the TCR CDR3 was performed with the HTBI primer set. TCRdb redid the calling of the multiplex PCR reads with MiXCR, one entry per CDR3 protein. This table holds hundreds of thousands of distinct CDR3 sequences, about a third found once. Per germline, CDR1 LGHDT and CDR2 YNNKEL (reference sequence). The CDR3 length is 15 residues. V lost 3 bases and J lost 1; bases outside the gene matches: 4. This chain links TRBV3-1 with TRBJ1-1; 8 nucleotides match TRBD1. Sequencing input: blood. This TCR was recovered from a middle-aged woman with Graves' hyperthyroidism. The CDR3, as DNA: TGTGCCAGCAGCCAGACCGGGACAGGGAACACTGAAGCTTTCTTT. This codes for CASSQTGTGNTEAFF.